This T cell receptor beta chain was recorded in a study of read filtering for tumor transcriptome and immune sequencing. Study information: Mean patient age was roughly 61 years, range roughly 47 to 90; 16 to 20 male, over twelve female.

Study conclusions and caveats: IR-seq captured clonotypes deeper and more reliably than RNA-seq.

A note on this clonotype: Its antigen is undetermined.

From approximately 400 ng of RNA, a library with molecular barcoded alpha/delta and beta/gamma adaptors was made. TCRdb reprocessed the reads via MiXCR and lists one record per CDR3 protein. The sample consists of approximately 20,000 distinct CDR3 sequences, less than 25% of them appearing once. The CDR3 spans 16 residues. Germline V gene data show CDR1 as LNHNV and CDR2 as YYDKDF (reference sequence). The J segment lost 2 bases and the V segment lost 5 bases, leaving 9 bases of the junction unmatched. At the time of active disease, bone marrow was collected from every patient. This TCR was recovered from a donor at least 40 years old with multiple myeloma. The material sequenced was a population of CD138-negative cells sorted from bone marrow. The V gene is TRBV15, the J gene TRBJ2-5; 9 bases are a match to TRBD1. CDR3 DNA sequence: TGTGCCACCAGCGTGAGCTCCGGGACAGGGCAAGAGACCCAGTACTTC. It translates to CATSVSSGTGQETQYF.